This TCR beta chain was captured by sequencing in a study of blood T cell repertoires in COVID-19. Whole-study context: The study drew acute and convalescent COVID-19 samples from the United States, Italy and Spain. T cells, B-cell-depleted T cells, or PBMCs supplied cDNA or gDNA.

The CDR3 sequence is 14 residues long. The germline gives CDR1 MNHNY, CDR2 SVGAGI (reference sequence). V gave up 0 bases and J gave up 0 bases, with 6 bases separating them. Sequencing was performed with immunoSEQ multiplex PCR; in TCRdb, only in-frame clones are kept and a portion is missing. The sample lists under 65,000 clones; around 76% were seen once. The V call is TRBV6-6, the J call TRBJ2-7; no definite D call. The sequence was collected from a woman in her sixties with acute or convalescent COVID-19. The sequenced sample was peripheral blood. The CDR3 DNA reads TGTGCCAGCAGTTACTCGACATCCTCCTACGAGCAGTACTTC. The encoded protein is CASSYSTSSYEQYF.